The 8 T cell receptor beta chains listed next were all sequenced from one sample in a study of blood T cell repertoires in COVID-19. Assay: immunoSEQ multiplex PCR; the TCRdb copy retains only in-frame clones and omits some. The sample holds tens of thousands of clones, roughly four fifths seen once. What was sequenced was peripheral blood. The receptors here all came from a human donor in a cohort sampled during active COVID-19.

The V call is TRBV5-4, the J call TRBJ2-1, with 7 bases lining up with TRBD1. The CDR3 runs to 14 residues. V lost 0 bases, J lost 7 bases, and 4 bases stayed unmatched. Germline CDR1 reads SGHNT; CDR2 reads YYREEE (reference sequence). CDR3 sequence: CASSLEGARNEQFF. The CDR3 coding sequence is TGTGCCAGCAGCTTGGAGGGGGCGAGGAATGAGCAGTTCTTC.

The rearrangement joins TRBV19 to TRBJ2-3; tentative D call: TRBD1 (6 bases). The CDR3 spans 15 residues. Germline V lookup: CDR1 LNHDA, CDR2 SQIVND (reference sequence). V was pared by 7 bases and J by 2 bases, with 16 bases between. The CDR3 sequence is CASNPGDFLTDTQYF. The DNA of the CDR3 is TGTGCCAGTAACCCAGGGGATTTCCTCACAGATACGCAGTATTTT.

The rearrangement links TRBV27 to TRBJ2-7; weak D call: TRBD2 (6 bases). CDR3 size: 13 residues. CDR1 MNHEY and CDR2 SMNVEV come from the germline V gene (reference sequence). The V end lost 1 base, the J end lost 5 bases, and 9 bases lay between the germline ends. This CDR3 reads CASSLYGGNEQYF. Here the CDR3 DNA reads TGTGCCAGCAGTTTATACGGGGGAAACGAGCAGTACTTC.

The rearrangement links TRBV4-2 to TRBJ2-1; tentatively, D is TRBD1 (5 bases). The germline gives CDR1 LGHNA, CDR2 YNFKEQ. Trimming cost V 1 base and J 15 bases, with 13 bases left between them. The CDR3 sequence is 12 residues long. The CDR3 DNA reads TGTGCCAGCAGCCAAGGAACAGGCGATTGGTTCTTC. Amino acids: CASSQGTGDWFF.

The rearrangement links TRBV7-8 to TRBJ1-2; 10 bases agree with TRBD1. The V gene's germline CDR1 is SGHVS and CDR2 FQNEAQ. This CDR3 has 15 residues. V lost 5 bases to trimming and J lost 7 bases; unmatched junction nucleotides: 10. The DNA of the CDR3 is TGTGCCAGCAGCCCGTCTGTGGGACAGGGGACTGGCTACACCTTC. Amino acid sequence: CASSPSVGQGTGYTF. Variable domain in full (rest from reference TRBV7-8 and TRBJ1-2): GAGVSQSPRYKVAKRGQDVALRCDPISGHVSLFWYQQALGQGPEFLTYFQNEAQLDKSGLPSDRFFAERPEGSVSTLKIQRTQQEDSAVYLCASSPSVGQGTGYTFGSGTRLTVV.

The V call is TRBV9, the J call TRBJ1-3; D ambiguous. Germline V gives CDR1 SGDLS, CDR2 YYNGEE. The CDR3 covers 14 residues. Between the trimmed V and J ends, which lost 6 bases and 0 bases, there was a span of 10 bases. Here the CDR3 DNA reads TGTGCCAGCACCCGGGATAACTCTGGAAACACCATATATTTT. It translates to CASTRDNSGNTIYF.

The rearrangement joins TRBV5-1 to TRBJ2-3, with D uncertain. This CDR3 has 12 residues. Trimming shortened V by 0 bases and J by 6 bases, and 5 bases separated the two germline ends. CDR1 SGHRS and CDR2 YFSETQ come from the germline V gene. In DNA form, the CDR3 reads TGCGCCAGCAGCTTGGGGAGCGATACGCAGTATTTT. It specifies CASSLGSDTQYF.

V and J are TRBV7-2 and TRBJ2-5, with 10 bases identical to TRBD2. This CDR3 contains 16 residues. J lost 2 bases, V lost 4 bases, and 7 bases had no gene match. Germline V gene lookup returns CDR1 SGHTA and CDR2 FQGNSA. The CDR3 is CASSWNSGGIQETQYF. CDR3 in DNA: TGTGCCAGCAGCTGGAATAGCGGGGGGATTCAAGAGACCCAGTACTTC.